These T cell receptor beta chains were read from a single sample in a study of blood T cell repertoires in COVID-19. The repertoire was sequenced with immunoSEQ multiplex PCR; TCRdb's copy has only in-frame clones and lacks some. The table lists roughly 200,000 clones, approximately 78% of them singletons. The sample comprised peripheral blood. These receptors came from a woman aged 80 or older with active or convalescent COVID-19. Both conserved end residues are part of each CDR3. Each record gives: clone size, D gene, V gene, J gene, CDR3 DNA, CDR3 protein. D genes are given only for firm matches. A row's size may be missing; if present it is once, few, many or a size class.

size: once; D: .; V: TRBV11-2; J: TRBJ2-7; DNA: TGTGCCAGCAGCTTGTGGGCGCTGGTCTCCTACGAGCAGTACTTC; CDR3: CASSLWALVSYEQYF
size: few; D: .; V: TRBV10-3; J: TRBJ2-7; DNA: TGTGCCTCCGCCGGGGGGGGTGGACAGGGGTCTTTCTACGAGCAGTACTTC; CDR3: CASAGGGGQGSFYEQYF
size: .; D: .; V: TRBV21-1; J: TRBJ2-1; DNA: TGTGCCAGCAGCAAAGACGGCAGGGGGAGCTCCTACAATGAGCAGTTCTTC; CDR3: CASSKDGRGSSYNEQFF
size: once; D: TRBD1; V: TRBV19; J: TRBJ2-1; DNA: TGTGCCAGTAGTAAGAGCGGACAGGCTGAGCAGTTCTTC; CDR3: CASSKSGQAEQFF
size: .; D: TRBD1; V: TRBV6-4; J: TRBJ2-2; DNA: TGTGCCAGCAGTGCGGACAGGGCCGGGGAGCTGTTTTTT; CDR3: CASSADRAGELFF
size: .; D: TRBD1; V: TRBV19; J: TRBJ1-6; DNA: TGTGCCAGTAGTCCCGGGACAGATAATTCACCCCTCCACTTT; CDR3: CASSPGTDNSPLHF
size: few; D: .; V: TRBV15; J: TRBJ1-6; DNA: TGTGCCACCAGCAGAGGCAGGGGCCTGCCACCCCTCCACTTT; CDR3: CATSRGRGLPPLHF
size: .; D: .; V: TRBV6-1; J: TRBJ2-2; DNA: TGTGCCAGCAGTGATGAGGGCACCGGGGAGCTGTTTTTT; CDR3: CASSDEGTGELFF
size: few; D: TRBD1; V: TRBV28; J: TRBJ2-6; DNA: TGTGCCAGCAGGGGACAGGGGGCAGGTGGGGCCAACGTCCTGACTTTC; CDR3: CASRGQGAGGANVLTF
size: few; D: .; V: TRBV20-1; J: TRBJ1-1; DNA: TGCAGTGCTAGTGGAGACATGAACACTGAAGCTTTCTTT; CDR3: CSASGDMNTEAFF
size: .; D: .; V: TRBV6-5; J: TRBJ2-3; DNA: TGTGCCAGCAGTTACTTCGGGACTTCCACAGATACGCAGTATTTT; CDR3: CASSYFGTSTDTQYF
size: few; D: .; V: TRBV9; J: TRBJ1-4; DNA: TGTGCCAGCAGCGTAGGGGCCAACCCAAATGAAAAACTGTTTTTT; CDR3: CASSVGANPNEKLFF
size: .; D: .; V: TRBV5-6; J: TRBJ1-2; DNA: TGTGCCAGCAGCTTGGTAGAGGGAAACTATGGCTACACCTTC; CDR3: CASSLVEGNYGYTF
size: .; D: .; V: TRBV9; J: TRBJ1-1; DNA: TGTGCCAGCAGCGTAGATGCGGGGAACACTGAAGCTTTCTTT; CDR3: CASSVDAGNTEAFF
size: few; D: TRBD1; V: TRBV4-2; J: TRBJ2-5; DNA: TGTGCCAGCAGCCTAGGACAGGGCTATGGAGAGACCCAGTACTTC; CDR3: CASSLGQGYGETQYF
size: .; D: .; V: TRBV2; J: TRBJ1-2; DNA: TGTGCCAGCAGGTCGGAGTCTGGCTACACCTTC; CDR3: CASRSESGYTF
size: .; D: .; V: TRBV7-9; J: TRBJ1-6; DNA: TGTGCCAGCAGCTTAGTTCAGGGGAATTCACCCCTCCACTTT; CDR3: CASSLVQGNSPLHF
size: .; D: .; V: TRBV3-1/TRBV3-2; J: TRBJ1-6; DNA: TGTGCCAGCAGCCCGGACAGCGGAGGCTCCTATAATTCACCCCTCCACTTT; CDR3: CASSPDSGGSYNSPLHF
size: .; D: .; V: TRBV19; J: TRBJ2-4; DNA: TGTGCCAGTAGTTTAGGGGGGGGCCAGGACATTCAGTACTTC; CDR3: CASSLGGGQDIQYF
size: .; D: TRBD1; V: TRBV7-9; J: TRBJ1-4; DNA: TGTGCCAGCAGCTTAAGGGGACAGGGGTCGGAAAAACTGTTTTTT; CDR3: CASSLRGQGSEKLFF
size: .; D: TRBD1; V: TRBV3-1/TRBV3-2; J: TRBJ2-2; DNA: TGTGCCAGCAGCCCACAGGGGGCAGTGACCGGGGAGCTGTTTTTT; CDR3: CASSPQGAVTGELFF
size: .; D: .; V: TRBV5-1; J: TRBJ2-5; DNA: TGCGCCAGCAGCTTGACTGCGGGCGCAGAGACCCAGTACTTC; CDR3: CASSLTAGAETQYF
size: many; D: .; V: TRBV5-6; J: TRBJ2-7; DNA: TGTGCCAGCAGTGGGGTTGCGGGGTCGGGACACGAGCAGTACTTC; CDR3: CASSGVAGSGHEQYF
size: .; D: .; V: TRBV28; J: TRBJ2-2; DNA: TGTGCCAGCAGAACCCTCCTTATACCCCGGGTGAACACCGGGGAGCTGTTTTTT; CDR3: CASRTLLIPRVNTGELFF
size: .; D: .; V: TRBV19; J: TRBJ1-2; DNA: TGTGCCAGTAGCCAGACAGCGTCAGCTAACTATGGCTACACCTTC; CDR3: CASSQTASANYGYTF
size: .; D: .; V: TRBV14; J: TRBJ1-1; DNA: TGTGCCAGCAGCCCGCCCGGGTCCCTAGCTGAAGCTTTCTTT; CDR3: CASSPPGSLAEAFF
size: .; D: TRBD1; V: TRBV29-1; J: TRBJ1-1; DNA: TGCAGCGTCCCTCGACAGGGCAGCACTGAAGCTTTCTTT; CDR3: CSVPRQGSTEAFF
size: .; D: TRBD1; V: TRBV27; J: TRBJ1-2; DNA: TGTGCCAGCAGTCGGGGACAGGCTTATGGCTACACCTTC; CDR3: CASSRGQAYGYTF
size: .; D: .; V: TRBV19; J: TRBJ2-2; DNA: TGTGCCAGTATAAGCTGGACCGGGGAGCTGTTTTTT; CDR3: CASISWTGELFF
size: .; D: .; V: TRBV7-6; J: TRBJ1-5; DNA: TGTGCCAGCAGCTTAGGTGGGGGCGCGGTTCAGCCCCAGCATTTT; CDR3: CASSLGGGAVQPQHF
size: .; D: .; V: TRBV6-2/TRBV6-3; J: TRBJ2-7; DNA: TGTGCCAGCAGTTACCCGACGGATCAGGAACTCTACGAGCAGTACTTC; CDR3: CASSYPTDQELYEQYF
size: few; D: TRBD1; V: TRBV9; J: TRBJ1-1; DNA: TGTGCCAGCAGCGTATCCTCGACAGGGAGCACTGAAGCTTTCTTT; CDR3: CASSVSSTGSTEAFF
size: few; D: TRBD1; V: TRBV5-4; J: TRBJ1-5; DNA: TGTGCCAGCAGCTGGGACAGGGGACAGCCCCAGCATTTT; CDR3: CASSWDRGQPQHF
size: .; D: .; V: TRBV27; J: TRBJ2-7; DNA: TGTGCCAGCAGTTTATCACCAGGGCCCTACGAGCAGTACTTC; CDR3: CASSLSPGPYEQYF
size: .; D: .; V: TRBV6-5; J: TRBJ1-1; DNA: TGTGCCAGCAGCGAGACAGGTAGATCGACTGAAGCTTTCTTT; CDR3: CASSETGRSTEAFF
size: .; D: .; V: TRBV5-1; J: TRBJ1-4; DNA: TGCGCCAGCAGCTTAACGACAGCAACTAATGAAAAACTGTTTTTT; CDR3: CASSLTTATNEKLFF
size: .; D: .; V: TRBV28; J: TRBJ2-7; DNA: TGTGCCAGCACATCACAAGGGGGCGGGGACCCGGTCAAGCAGTACTTC; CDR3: CASTSQGGGDPVKQYF
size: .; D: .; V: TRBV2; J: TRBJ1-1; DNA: TGTGCCAGCAGTTCAGTGAACACTGAAGCTTTCTTT; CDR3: CASSSVNTEAFF
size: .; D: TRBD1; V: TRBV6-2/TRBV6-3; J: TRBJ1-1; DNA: TGTGCCAGCAGTTCAGGACAGGGGGACACTGAAGCTTTCTTT; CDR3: CASSSGQGDTEAFF
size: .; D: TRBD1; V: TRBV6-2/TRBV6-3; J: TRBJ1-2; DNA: TGTGCCAGCAGCAACCCGGGACAGGGGTTTGGCTACACCTTC; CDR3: CASSNPGQGFGYTF
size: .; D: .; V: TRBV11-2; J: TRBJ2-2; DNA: TGTGCCAGCAGCTTATTTGGAGGGACCGGGGAGCTGTTTTTT; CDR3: CASSLFGGTGELFF
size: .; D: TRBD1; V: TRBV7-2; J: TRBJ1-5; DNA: TGTGCCAGCAGCTTATTTGGGACAGGGGGCAATCAGCCCCAGCATTTT; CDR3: CASSLFGTGGNQPQHF